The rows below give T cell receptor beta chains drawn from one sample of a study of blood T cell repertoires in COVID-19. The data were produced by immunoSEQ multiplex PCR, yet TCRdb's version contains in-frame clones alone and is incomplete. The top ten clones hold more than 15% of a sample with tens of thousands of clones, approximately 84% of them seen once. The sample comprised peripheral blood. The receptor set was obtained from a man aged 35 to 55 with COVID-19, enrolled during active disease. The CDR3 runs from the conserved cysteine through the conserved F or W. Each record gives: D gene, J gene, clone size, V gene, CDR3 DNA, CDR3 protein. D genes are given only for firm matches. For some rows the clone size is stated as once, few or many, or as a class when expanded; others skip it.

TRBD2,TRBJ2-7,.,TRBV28,TGTGCCAGCAGTCCCACACCCCGGGGGGGAGCCTACGAGCAGTACTTC,CASSPTPRGGAYEQYF
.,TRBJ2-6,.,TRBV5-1,TGCGCCAGCAGCCCTCAAACAGGCGTCTCTGGGGCCAACGTCCTGACTTTC,CASSPQTGVSGANVLTF
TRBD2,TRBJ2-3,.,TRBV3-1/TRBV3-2,TGTGCCAGCAGCCAGGGGTCGGGGGGGCCAGGAGATACGCAGTATTTT,CASSQGSGGPGDTQYF
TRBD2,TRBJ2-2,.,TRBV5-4,TGTGCCAGCAGCTTGGCCCCGGGACTAGCGAACACCGGGGAGCTGTTTTTT,CASSLAPGLANTGELFF
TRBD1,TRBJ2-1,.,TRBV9,TGTGCCAGCAGGTCCCCAGTATCTACCACAGGGGGTTTCAACAATGAGCAGTTCTTC,CASRSPVSTTGGFNNEQFF
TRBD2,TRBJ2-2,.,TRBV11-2,TGTGCCAGCAGCTTTGTCGGGGGGGACACCGGGGAGCTGTTTTTT,CASSFVGGDTGELFF
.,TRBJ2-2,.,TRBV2,TGTGCCAGCAGTGGGGTTCAGGGGGGCACCGGGGAGCTGTTTTTT,CASSGVQGGTGELFF
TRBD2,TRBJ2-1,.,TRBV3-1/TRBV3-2,TGTGCCAGCAGCCCTAGCGGGGGTGGGGGCAATGAGCAGTTCTTC,CASSPSGGGGNEQFF
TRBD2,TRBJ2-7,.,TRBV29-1,TGCAGCGTTTCCCCCGGGGGGGGTACCTACGAGCAGTACTTC,CSVSPGGGTYEQYF
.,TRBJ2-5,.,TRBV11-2,TGTGCCAGCAGCTTCAGGGAGGGGGTAAAGACCCAGTACTTC,CASSFREGVKTQYF
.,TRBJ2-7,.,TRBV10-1,TGCGCCAGCAGTGACGACATCCGAAGGGAGCAGTACTTC,CASSDDIRREQYF
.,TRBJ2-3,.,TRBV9,TGTGCCAGCAGCGCCCGTAGGGCTAGCACGGCAGATACGCAGTATTTT,CASSARRASTADTQYF
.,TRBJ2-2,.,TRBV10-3,TGTGCCATCAGGACAGAGGCCGGGGAGCTGTTTTTT,CAIRTEAGELFF
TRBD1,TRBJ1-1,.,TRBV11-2,TGTGCCAGCAGCTTGCACAGGGGAGGAACTGAAGCTTTCTTT,CASSLHRGGTEAFF
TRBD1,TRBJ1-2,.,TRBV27,TGTGCCAGCAGTCTCCTCCAGGGACAGGGCTATGGCTACACCTTC,CASSLLQGQGYGYTF
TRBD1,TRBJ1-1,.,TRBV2,TGTGCCAGCACTTGGACAGGGAACACTGAAGCTTTCTTT,CASTWTGNTEAFF
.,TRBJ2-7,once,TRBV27,TGTGCCAGCTGGGACCCCCAGGGGGAGCAGTACTTC,CASWDPQGEQYF
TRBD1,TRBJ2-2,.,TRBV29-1,TGCAGCGTTGCGCTATTATGGGACAGGGCTTCTCCCGGGGAGCTGTTTTTT,CSVALLWDRASPGELFF
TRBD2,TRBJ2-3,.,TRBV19,TGTGCCAGTAGTCCCTCCCCAGCGGGGGTTAAGGATACGCAGTATTTT,CASSPSPAGVKDTQYF
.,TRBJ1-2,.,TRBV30,TGTGCCTGGAGTGTAAGACAGCTGGTTGGCTACACCTTC,CAWSVRQLVGYTF
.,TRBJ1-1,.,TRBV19,TGTGCCAGTTCCATGGGCGGGGACACTGAAGCTTTCTTT,CASSMGGDTEAFF
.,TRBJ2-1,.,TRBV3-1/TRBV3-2,TGTGCCAGCAGCCAAGATACGGGGACATACAATGAGCAGTTCTTC,CASSQDTGTYNEQFF
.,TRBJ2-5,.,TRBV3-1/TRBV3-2,TGTGCCAGCAGCCAACACGACGGGGAAGAGACCCAGTACTTC,CASSQHDGEETQYF
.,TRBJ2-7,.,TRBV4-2,TGTGCCAGCAGCCAAGACAGGGTCCAAAGAGAGCAGTACTTC,CASSQDRVQREQYF
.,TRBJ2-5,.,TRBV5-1,TGCGCCAGCGGACTACAGGGGACCTCTCAAGAGACCCAGTACTTC,CASGLQGTSQETQYF
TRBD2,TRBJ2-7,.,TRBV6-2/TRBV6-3,TGTGCCAGCAGTGCACTACTAGCGGGGGCCTCCTACGAGCAGTACTTC,CASSALLAGASYEQYF
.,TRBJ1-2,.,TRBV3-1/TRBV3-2,TGTGCCAGCAGCCTCAGGCCGTACAGGGACGGGTCTGGCTACACCTTC,CASSLRPYRDGSGYTF
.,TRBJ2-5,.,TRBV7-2,TGTGCCAGCAGCTTAAGCAGGGGTGGAGAGACCCAGTACTTC,CASSLSRGGETQYF
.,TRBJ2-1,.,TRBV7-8,TGTGCCAGCAGCTTTGGGAGAAGTCGGGGCAATGAGCAGTTCTTC,CASSFGRSRGNEQFF
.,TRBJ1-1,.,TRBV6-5,TGTGCCAGCAGGAGGGTCCTGGGGATGAACACTGAAGCTTTCTTT,CASRRVLGMNTEAFF
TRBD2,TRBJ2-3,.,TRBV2,TGTGCCAGCAGTGATGTTGGTAGCGGGGGGTCAGATACGCAGTATTTT,CASSDVGSGGSDTQYF
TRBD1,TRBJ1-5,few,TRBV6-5,TGTGCCAGCCGGGACAGCTACTTTAGCAATCAGCCCCAGCATTTT,CASRDSYFSNQPQHF
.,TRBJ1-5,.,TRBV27,TGTGCCAGCAGTTTAAAAGGGGGATGGCGTCAGCCCCAGCATTTT,CASSLKGGWRQPQHF
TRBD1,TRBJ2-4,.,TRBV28,TGTGCCAGCAGTCGACAGGGCGCCAAAAACATTCAGTACTTC,CASSRQGAKNIQYF
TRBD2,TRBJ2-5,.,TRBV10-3,TGTGCCATCAGTGATTCTCGGACTAGCGGGGGTGAGACCCAGTACTTC,CAISDSRTSGGETQYF
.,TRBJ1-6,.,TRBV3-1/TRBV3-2,TGTGCCAGCAGCCAAGAGGAAAATACAGGGAATTTTGGTTCACCCCTCCACTTT,CASSQEENTGNFGSPLHF